This T cell receptor beta chain was sequenced during a study of early T cells in non-severe SARS-CoV-2 infection. Via MiXCR, TCRdb re-called the 5' RACE reads, giving one row per CDR3 protein. The table has about 32,000 distinct CDR3 sequences, 5% to 5.5% seen once. The CDR3 runs to 14 residues. V lost 5 bases and J lost 6, with 17 bases in between. Germline loops: CDR1 SGHVS, CDR2 FNYEAQ. This clonotype was seen more than once but under ten times. Sequencing was performed on whole blood. V gene TRBV7-6 combines with J gene TRBJ2-7; no firm D call. The source is an adult who was a healthcare worker with PCR-confirmed SARS-CoV-2 infection or an uninfected control (not recorded which). The CDR3 sequence is CASSPLLLPGEQYF. CDR3 coding DNA: TGTGCCAGCAGCCCACTACTACTACCCGGCGAGCAGTACTTC.